This T cell receptor beta chain was recorded in a study of T cells in Graves' hyperthyroidism and ophthalmopathy. Subjects aged 18 to 65 presented with newly diagnosed hyperthyroidism of less than 2 months' duration. RNA transcripts were the template for amplifying TCR beta CDR3 regions. With the HTBI primer set, the TCR CDR3 went through a first round of RT-PCR. TCRdb redid the calling of the multiplex PCR reads with MiXCR, one entry per CDR3 protein. The sample shows about 480,000 distinct CDR3 sequences, around 15% of them seen only once. Study-wide points: A 13 V-J signature model discriminated ophthalmopathy versus stable hyperthyroidism.

The CDR3 is made up of 17 amino acids. After removal of 2 bases from V and 5 bases from J, the junction contained 7 bases not matched to a gene. Germline loops: CDR1 KGHSH, CDR2 LQKENI. This clonotype was counted only a few times. The antigen is undetermined. This receptor was identified in a woman aged 18-29 years with Graves' hyperthyroidism. This chain links TRBV18 with TRBJ2-2; 11 bases map to TRBD2. The specimen was blood. The CDR3 spells CASSPTLAGGDTGELFF. CDR3 coding DNA: TGTGCCAGCTCACCAACTCTAGCGGGAGGAGATACCGGGGAGCTGTTTTTT.